This section outlines one T cell receptor beta chain sequence together with its context. The source of the sample is a study of blood T cell repertoires in COVID-19. Sequenced by immunoSEQ multiplex PCR; TCRdb stores in-frame clones only, minus some. This table has a few hundred thousand clones, around 85% appearing once. The sequenced sample was peripheral blood. This receptor was obtained from a woman aged 18-35 years with acute or convalescent COVID-19.

The CDR3 spells CSASGVAGGHNEQFF. Here the CDR3 DNA reads TGCAGTGCTAGTGGGGTAGCGGGGGGCCACAATGAGCAGTTCTTC. The chain carries TRBV20-1 and TRBJ2-1; 10 positions match TRBD2. The germline CDR1 and CDR2 sequences are DFQATT and SNEGSKA (reference sequence). The CDR3 loop spans 15 amino acids. Germline trimming cut 3 bases from V and 5 bases from J; bases unmatched to any gene: 7.